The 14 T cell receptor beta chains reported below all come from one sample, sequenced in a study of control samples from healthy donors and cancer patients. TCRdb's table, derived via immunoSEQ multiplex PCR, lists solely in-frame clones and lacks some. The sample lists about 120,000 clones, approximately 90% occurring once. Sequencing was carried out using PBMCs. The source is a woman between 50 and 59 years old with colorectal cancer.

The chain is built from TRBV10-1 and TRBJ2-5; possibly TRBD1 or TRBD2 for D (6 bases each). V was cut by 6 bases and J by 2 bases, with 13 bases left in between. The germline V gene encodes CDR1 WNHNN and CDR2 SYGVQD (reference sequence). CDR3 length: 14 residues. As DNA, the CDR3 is TGCGCCAGCAGCTTCAGAGGGGGGCAAGAGACCCAGTACTTC. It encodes CASSFRGGQETQYF.

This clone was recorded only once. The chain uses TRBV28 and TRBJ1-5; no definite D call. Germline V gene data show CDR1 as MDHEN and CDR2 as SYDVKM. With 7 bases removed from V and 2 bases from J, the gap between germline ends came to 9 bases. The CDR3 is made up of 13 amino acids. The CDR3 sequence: CASTWPGNQPQHF. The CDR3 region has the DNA TGTGCCAGCACCTGGCCAGGCAATCAGCCCCAGCATTTT.

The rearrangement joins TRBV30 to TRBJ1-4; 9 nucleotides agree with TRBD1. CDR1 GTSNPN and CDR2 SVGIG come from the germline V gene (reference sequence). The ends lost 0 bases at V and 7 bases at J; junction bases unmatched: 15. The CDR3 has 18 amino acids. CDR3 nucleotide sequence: TGTGCCTGGAGTGTAGGAGGGACAGGGAGATTAGCGGGTGAAAAACTGTTTTTT. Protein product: CAWSVGGTGRLAGEKLFF. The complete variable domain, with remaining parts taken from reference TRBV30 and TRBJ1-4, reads SQTIHQWPATLVQPVGSPLSLECTVEGTSNPNLYWYRQAAGRGLQLLFYSVGIGQISSEVPQNLSASRPQDRQFILSSKKLLLSDSGFYLCAWSVGGTGRLAGEKLFFGSGTQLSVL.

The CDR3 region has the DNA TGTGCCAGTAGTACAGGGACTAGCGGGAGTGTCGCAGATACGCAGTATTTT. Its translation: CASSTGTSGSVADTQYF. This rearrangement joins TRBV19 to TRBJ2-3, with TRBD2 matching 14 bases. Germline CDR1 is LNHDA and CDR2 is SQIVND (reference sequence). The CDR3 is made up of 17 amino acids. The V gene end was trimmed by 4 bases and the J gene end by 4 bases; junction bases not matched to a gene: 7.

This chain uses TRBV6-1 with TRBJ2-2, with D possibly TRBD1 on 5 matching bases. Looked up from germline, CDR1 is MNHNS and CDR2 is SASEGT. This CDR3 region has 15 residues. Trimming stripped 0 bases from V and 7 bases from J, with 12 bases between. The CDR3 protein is CASSEALGDHGELFF. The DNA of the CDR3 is TGTGCCAGCAGTGAAGCGTTAGGGGATCACGGGGAGCTGTTTTTT.

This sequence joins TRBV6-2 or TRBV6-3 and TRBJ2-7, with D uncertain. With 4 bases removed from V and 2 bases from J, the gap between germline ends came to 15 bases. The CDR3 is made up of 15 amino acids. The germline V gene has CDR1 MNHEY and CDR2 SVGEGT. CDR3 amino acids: CASSFDLAGPYEQYF. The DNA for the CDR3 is TGTGCCAGCAGTTTTGACCTGGCAGGACCCTACGAGCAGTACTTC.

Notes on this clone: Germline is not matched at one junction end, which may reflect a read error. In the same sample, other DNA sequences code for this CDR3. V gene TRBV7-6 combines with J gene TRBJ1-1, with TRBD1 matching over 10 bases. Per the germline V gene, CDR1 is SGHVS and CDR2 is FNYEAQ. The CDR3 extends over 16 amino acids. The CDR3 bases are TGTGCCAGCAGCTTAGTGGGACAGGGGTTAAACACTGAGGCTTTCTTT. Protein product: CASSLVGQGLNTEAFF.

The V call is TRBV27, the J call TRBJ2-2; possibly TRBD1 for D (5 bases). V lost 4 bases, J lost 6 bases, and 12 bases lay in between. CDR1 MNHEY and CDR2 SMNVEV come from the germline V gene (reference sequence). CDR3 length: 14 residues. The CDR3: CASSSTTGAGELFF. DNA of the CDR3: TGTGCCAGCAGTTCCACCACAGGCGCCGGGGAGCTGTTTTTT.

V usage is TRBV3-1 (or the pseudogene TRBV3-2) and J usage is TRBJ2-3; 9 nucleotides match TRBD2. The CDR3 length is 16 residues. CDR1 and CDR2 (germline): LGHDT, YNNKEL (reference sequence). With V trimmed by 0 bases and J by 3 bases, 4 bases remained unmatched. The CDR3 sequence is CASSQELSGGTDTQYF. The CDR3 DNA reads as TGTGCCAGCAGCCAAGAGTTGAGCGGGGGGACAGATACGCAGTATTTT.

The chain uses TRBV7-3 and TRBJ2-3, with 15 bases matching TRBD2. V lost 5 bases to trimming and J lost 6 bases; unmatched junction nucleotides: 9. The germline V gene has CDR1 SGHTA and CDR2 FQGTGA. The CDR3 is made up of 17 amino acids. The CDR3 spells CASSVGLAGGLWDTQYF. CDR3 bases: TGTGCCAGCAGCGTCGGACTAGCGGGGGGGCTTTGGGATACGCAGTATTTT.

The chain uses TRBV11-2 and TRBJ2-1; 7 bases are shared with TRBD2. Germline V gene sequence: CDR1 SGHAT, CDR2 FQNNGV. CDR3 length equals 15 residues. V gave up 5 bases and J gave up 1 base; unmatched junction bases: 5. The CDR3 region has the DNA TGTGCCAGCAGCAAAGGCGGGAGTTCCTACAATGAGCAGTTCTTC. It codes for CASSKGGSSYNEQFF.

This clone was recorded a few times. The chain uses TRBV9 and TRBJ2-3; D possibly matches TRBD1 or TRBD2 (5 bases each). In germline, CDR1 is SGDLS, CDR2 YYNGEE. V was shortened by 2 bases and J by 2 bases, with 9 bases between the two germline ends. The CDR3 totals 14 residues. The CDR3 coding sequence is TGTGCCAGCAGCGTCGAGGGGAACACAGATACGCAGTATTTT. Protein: CASSVEGNTDTQYF.

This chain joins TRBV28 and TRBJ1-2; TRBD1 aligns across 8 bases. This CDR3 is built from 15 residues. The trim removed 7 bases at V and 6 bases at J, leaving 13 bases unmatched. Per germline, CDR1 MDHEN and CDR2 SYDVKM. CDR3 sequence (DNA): TGTGCCAGCATAGGGTTCTCGGGACAGGAGAATGGCTACACCTTC. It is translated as CASIGFSGQENGYTF.

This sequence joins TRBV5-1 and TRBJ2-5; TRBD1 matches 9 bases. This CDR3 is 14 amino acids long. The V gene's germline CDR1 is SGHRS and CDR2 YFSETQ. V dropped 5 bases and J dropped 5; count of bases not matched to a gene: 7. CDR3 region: CASRTTGGSETQYF. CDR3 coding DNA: TGCGCCAGCAGGACTACAGGGGGCTCGGAGACCCAGTACTTC.